This is a list of T cell receptor beta chains from one sample in a study of Tregs in tolerant kidney transplant recipients. Profiled with immunoSEQ multiplex PCR; TCRdb holds only in-frame clones, not every one. Among around 230,000 clones listed, about 86% were seen once. The sequencing sample was made of CD4+ T cells from blood. The receptors shown here come from a human donor in good health. Both conserved end residues are part of each CDR3. Fields, in order: D gene, J gene, clone size, V gene, CDR3 DNA, CDR3 protein. A D gene is named only where the DNA matches it firmly. For some rows the clone size is stated as once, few or many, or as a class when expanded; others skip it.

D: .; J: TRBJ2-5; size: .; V: TRBV19; DNA: TGTGCCAGTACCTCAAGGCAGGCGCCCCAAGAGACCCAGTACTTC; CDR3: CASTSRQAPQETQYF
D: .; J: TRBJ2-2; size: .; V: TRBV2; DNA: TGTGCCAGCAGTGAAGGGGGACCGGGGCGGGTGAACACCGGGGAGCTGTTTTTT; CDR3: CASSEGGPGRVNTGELFF
D: .; J: TRBJ2-3; size: .; V: TRBV11-2; DNA: TGTGCCAGCAGCCTCAGCCCGGCAGCAGATACGCAGTATTTT; CDR3: CASSLSPAADTQYF
D: .; J: TRBJ2-2; size: .; V: TRBV29-1; DNA: TGCAGCGTAGATTATCGAGCCACCGGGGAGCTGTTTTTT; CDR3: CSVDYRATGELFF
D: TRBD2; J: TRBJ2-3; size: .; V: TRBV2; DNA: TGTGCCAGCAGGAGACTAGCGGGGACAGATACGCAGTATTTT; CDR3: CASRRLAGTDTQYF
D: .; J: TRBJ1-1; size: .; V: TRBV10-1; DNA: TGCGCCAGCAGTTTGACAGGAGCGATGAACACTGAAGCTTTCTTT; CDR3: CASSLTGAMNTEAFF
D: TRBD2; J: TRBJ2-3; size: .; V: TRBV18; DNA: TGTGCCAGCTCACCACCGAGCGGGAGTGTGGGCACAGATACGCAGTATTTT; CDR3: CASSPPSGSVGTDTQYF
D: .; J: TRBJ2-7; size: once; V: TRBV15; DNA: TGTGCCACCAGCCTACTTGCTGTCGGGAGCTCCTACGAGCAGTACTTC; CDR3: CATSLLAVGSSYEQYF
D: TRBD2; J: TRBJ2-5; size: .; V: TRBV7-2; DNA: TGTGCCAGCTCGGGGCTAGCGGGAGTTGAGACCCAGTACTTC; CDR3: CASSGLAGVETQYF
D: .; J: TRBJ2-7; size: .; V: TRBV5-1; DNA: TGCGCCAGCAGCTTGGGGGCAGCCTACGAGCAGTACTTC; CDR3: CASSLGAAYEQYF
D: .; J: TRBJ2-7; size: once; V: TRBV11-2; DNA: TGTGCCAGCAGCTTAGAGCCAGGCCTCCACGAGCAGTACTTC; CDR3: CASSLEPGLHEQYF
D: TRBD1; J: TRBJ1-2; size: .; V: TRBV11-2; DNA: TGTGCCAGCAGCTCGGGAGGGGGCGGCTATGGCTACACCTTC; CDR3: CASSSGGGGYGYTF
D: .; J: TRBJ2-7; size: .; V: TRBV11-2; DNA: TGTGCCAGCAGCTTAGATCGGCCTAGGGGTTTCCACTACGAGCAGTACTTC; CDR3: CASSLDRPRGFHYEQYF
D: .; J: TRBJ1-2; size: .; V: TRBV5-4; DNA: TGTGCCAGCAGCCCGCGGGGAGGGATAGTGGGCAACTATGGCTACACCTTC; CDR3: CASSPRGGIVGNYGYTF
D: .; J: TRBJ1-4; size: .; V: TRBV7-9; DNA: TGTGCCAGCAGCCGAGAAAAACTGTTTTTT; CDR3: CASSREKLFF
D: .; J: TRBJ2-7; size: few; V: TRBV5-1; DNA: TGCGCCAGCAGCTTGGGACCGGGACAAAGCTCCTACGAGCAGTACTTC; CDR3: CASSLGPGQSSYEQYF
D: .; J: TRBJ2-1; size: .; V: TRBV13; DNA: TGTGCCAGCAGCTCTGACAGGCCCCCCTACAATGAGCAGTTCTTC; CDR3: CASSSDRPPYNEQFF
D: .; J: TRBJ2-1; size: .; V: TRBV7-9; DNA: TGTGCCAGCAGCTTAGGCTCTAATGAGCAGTTCTTC; CDR3: CASSLGSNEQFF
D: TRBD1; J: TRBJ2-3; size: .; V: TRBV7-2; DNA: TGTGCCAGCAGCTATATGCCCAGGGGGCGCACAGATACGCAGTATTTT; CDR3: CASSYMPRGRTDTQYF
D: .; J: TRBJ1-6; size: .; V: TRBV7-3; DNA: TGTGCCAGCAGCTTAATGAGTCAGGGTGGCTCACCCCTCCACTTT; CDR3: CASSLMSQGGSPLHF
D: TRBD1; J: TRBJ1-3; size: .; V: TRBV11-2; DNA: TGTGCCAGCAGCTTTGCGGACAGGGCGTCTGGAAACACCATATATTTT; CDR3: CASSFADRASGNTIYF
D: .; J: TRBJ2-5; size: .; V: TRBV10-3; DNA: TGTGCCATCAGTGAGCGGTACCAAGAGACCCAGTACTTC; CDR3: CAISERYQETQYF
D: TRBD1; J: TRBJ1-2; size: .; V: TRBV19; DNA: TGTGCCACTAAACCAGGGGGAGACTATGGCTACACCTTC; CDR3: CATKPGGDYGYTF
D: TRBD2; J: TRBJ2-2; size: .; V: TRBV5-1; DNA: TGCGCCAGCAGCTGGGGGACTAGCGGTCCGGGGGAGCTGTTTTTT; CDR3: CASSWGTSGPGELFF
D: .; J: TRBJ2-3; size: .; V: TRBV5-1; DNA: TGCGCCAGCAGCTTTGGACCAGGAGGAGATACGCAGTATTTT; CDR3: CASSFGPGGDTQYF
D: TRBD2; J: TRBJ2-1; size: .; V: TRBV6-5; DNA: TGTGCCAGCAGTCCTCTGGCGGGGGGGCCCTATGAGCAGTTCTTC; CDR3: CASSPLAGGPYEQFF